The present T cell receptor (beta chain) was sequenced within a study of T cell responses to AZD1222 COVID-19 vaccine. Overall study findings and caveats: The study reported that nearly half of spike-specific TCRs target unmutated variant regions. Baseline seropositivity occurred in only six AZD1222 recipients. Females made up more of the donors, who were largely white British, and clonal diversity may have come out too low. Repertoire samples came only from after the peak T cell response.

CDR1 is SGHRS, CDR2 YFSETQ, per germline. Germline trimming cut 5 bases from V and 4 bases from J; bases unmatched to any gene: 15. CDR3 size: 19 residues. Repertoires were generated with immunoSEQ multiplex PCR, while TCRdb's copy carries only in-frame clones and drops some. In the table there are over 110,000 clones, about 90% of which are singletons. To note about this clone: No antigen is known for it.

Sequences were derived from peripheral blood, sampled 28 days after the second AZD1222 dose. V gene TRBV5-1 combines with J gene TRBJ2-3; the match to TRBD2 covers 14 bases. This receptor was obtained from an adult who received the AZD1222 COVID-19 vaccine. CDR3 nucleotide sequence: TGCGCCAGCAGTGACGGACTAGCGGGGGGCTATCCCGGGCCAGATACGCAGTATTTT. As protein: CASSDGLAGGYPGPDTQYF.